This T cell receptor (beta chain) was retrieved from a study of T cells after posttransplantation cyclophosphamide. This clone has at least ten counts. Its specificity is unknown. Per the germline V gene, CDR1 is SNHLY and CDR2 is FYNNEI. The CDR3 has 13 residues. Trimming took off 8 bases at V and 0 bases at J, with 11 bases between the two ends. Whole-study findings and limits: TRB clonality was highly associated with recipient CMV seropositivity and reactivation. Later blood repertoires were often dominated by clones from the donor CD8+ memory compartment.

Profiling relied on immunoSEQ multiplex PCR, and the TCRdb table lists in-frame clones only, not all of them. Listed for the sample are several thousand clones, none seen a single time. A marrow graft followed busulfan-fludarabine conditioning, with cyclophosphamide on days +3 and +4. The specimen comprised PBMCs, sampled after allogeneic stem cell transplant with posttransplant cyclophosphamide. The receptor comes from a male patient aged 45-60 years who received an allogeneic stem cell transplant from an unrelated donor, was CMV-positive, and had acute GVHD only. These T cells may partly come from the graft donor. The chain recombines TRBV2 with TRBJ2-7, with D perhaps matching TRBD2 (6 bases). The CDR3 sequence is CASGEVFSYEQYF. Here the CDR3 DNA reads TGTGCCAGCGGGGAGGTTTTCTCCTACGAGCAGTACTTC. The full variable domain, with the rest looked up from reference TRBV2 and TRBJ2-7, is EPEVTQTPSHQVTQMGQEVILRCVPISNHLYFYWYRQILGQKVEFLVSFYNNEISEKSEIFDDQFSVERPDGSNFTLKIRSTKLEDSAMYFCASGEVFSYEQYFGPGTRLTVT.